This T cell receptor (beta chain) was retrieved from a study of T cell responses to AZD1222 COVID-19 vaccine. Study conclusions and caveats: Donors were chiefly white British, with a greater number of females, and clonal diversity was perhaps underestimated.

The CDR3 runs to 12 residues. Germline CDR1 GTSNPN, CDR2 SVGIG (reference sequence). Profiled with immunoSEQ multiplex PCR; TCRdb holds only in-frame clones, not every one. The sample has fewer than 180,000 clones; roughly nine tenths are singletons. Of note for this clone: Its matching antigen is unknown.

The receptor comes from an adult who received the AZD1222 COVID-19 vaccine. The rearrangement uses TRBV30 and TRBJ1-3; D is undetermined. The sequenced sample was peripheral blood, obtained 28 days after the second AZD1222 dose. The CDR3 sequence is CALGDSGNTIYF. CDR3 nucleotide sequence: TGTGCACTAGGCGACTCTGGAAACACCATATATTTT.